This T cell receptor (beta chain) appears in the sequencing data of a study of T-cell reconstitution after alpha-beta-depleted transplantation in children. Study-level points and caveats: After transplant, at about two months, alpha-beta T cells were reportedly derived from several hundred expanded graft clones. Once a year had passed after transplant, T-cell counts and diversity came mostly from newly produced T cells. Surviving recipient T cells and intrathymic progenitors accounted for some patients' high TCRbeta diversity at day 60.

Points on this clonotype: Antigen: not known.

Trimming took 1 base from V and 4 from J, leaving 10 bases between them. CDR3 length: 14 residues. Germline V gene sequence: CDR1 SEHNR, CDR2 FQNEAQ (reference sequence). During its preparation, the TCRbeta library received unique molecular identifiers. Using its own MiXCR run on the PCR reads, TCRdb lists one record per CDR3 protein. The sample lists hundreds of thousands of distinct CDR3 sequences, around a sixth occurring once. This clonotype originated in a male patient aged 2 to 9 who had a stem cell transplant for acute lymphoblastic leukemia, so the T cells may come from the graft donor. Sequenced here: PBMCs, mostly from graft donor cells, sampled 360 days after TCRalphabeta/CD19-depleted stem cell transplant. This chain links TRBV7-9 with TRBJ1-2; a weak D match, TRBD1 (6 bases). CDR3 region: CASSLEGTSYGYTF. The CDR3 DNA sequence: TGTGCCAGCAGCTTAGAAGGGACAAGCTATGGCTACACCTTC.